This T cell receptor (beta chain) is from a study of blood T cell repertoires in COVID-19. TCRdb's table, derived via immunoSEQ multiplex PCR, lists solely in-frame clones and lacks some. The sample includes roughly 160,000 clones, around 82% seen only once; the top ten take roughly 2%. This TCR derives from a woman of 80 years or more with acute or convalescent COVID-19. Material for sequencing was peripheral blood.

CDR3 DNA: TGTGCCAGCAGCCAAAACACAGGGGACTCACCCCTCCACTTT. Amino acids: CASSQNTGDSPLHF. The rearrangement joins TRBV14 to TRBJ1-6, with 7 nucleotides matching TRBD1. Germline V gives CDR1 SGHDN, CDR2 FVKESK. V trimming: 2 bases; J trimming: 10 bases; junction bases outside the gene matches: 5. There are 14 residues in the CDR3.